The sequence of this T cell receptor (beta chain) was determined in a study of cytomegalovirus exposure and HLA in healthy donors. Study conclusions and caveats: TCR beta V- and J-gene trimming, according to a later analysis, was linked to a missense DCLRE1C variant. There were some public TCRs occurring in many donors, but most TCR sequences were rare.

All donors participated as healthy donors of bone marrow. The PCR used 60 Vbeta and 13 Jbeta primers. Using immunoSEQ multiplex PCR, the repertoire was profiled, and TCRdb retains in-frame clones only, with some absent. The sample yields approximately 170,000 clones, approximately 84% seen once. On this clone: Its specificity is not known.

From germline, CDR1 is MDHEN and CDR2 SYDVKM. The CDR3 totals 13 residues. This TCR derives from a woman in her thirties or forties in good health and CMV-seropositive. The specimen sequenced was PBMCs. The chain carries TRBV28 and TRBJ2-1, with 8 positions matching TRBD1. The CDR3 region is CAISGGNGNEQFF. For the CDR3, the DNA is TGTGCAATATCAGGGGGCAATGGGAATGAGCAGTTCTTC. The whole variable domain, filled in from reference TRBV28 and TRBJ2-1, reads DVKVTQSSRYLVKRTGEKVFLECVQDMDHENMFWYRQDPGLGLRLIYFSYDVKMKEKGDIPEGYSVSREKKERFSLILESASTNQTSMYLCAISGGNGNEQFFGPGTRLTVL.